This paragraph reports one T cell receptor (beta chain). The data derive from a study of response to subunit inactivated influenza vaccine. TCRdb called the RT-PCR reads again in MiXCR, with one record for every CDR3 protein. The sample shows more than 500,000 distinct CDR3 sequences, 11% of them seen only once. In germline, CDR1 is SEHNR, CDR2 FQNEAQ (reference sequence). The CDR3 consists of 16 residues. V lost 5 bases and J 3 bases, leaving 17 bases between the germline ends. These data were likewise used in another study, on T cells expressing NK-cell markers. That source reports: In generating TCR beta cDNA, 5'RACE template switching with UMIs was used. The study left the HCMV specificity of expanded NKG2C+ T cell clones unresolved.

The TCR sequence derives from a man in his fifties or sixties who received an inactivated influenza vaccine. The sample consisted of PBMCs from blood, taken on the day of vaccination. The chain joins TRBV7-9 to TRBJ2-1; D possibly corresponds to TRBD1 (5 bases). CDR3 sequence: CASSQGAGRDYNEQFF. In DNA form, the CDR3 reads TGTGCCAGCAGCCAAGGGGCTGGACGCGACTACAATGAGCAGTTCTTC.